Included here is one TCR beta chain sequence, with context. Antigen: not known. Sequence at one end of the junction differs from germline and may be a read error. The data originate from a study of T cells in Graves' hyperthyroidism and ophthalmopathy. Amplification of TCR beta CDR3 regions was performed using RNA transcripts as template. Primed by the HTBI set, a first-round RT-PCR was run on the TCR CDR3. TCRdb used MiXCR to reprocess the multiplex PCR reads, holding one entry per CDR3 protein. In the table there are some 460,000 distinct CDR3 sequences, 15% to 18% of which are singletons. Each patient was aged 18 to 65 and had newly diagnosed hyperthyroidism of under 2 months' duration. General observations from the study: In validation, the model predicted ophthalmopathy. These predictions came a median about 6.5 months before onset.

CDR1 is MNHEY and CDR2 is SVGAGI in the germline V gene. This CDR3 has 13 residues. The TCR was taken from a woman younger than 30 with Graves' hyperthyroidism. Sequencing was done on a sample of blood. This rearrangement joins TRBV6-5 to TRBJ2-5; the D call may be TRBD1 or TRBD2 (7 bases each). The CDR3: CASSFRGRETRYF. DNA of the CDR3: TGTGCCAGCAGTTTCAGGGGGAGGGAGACCCGGTACTTC.